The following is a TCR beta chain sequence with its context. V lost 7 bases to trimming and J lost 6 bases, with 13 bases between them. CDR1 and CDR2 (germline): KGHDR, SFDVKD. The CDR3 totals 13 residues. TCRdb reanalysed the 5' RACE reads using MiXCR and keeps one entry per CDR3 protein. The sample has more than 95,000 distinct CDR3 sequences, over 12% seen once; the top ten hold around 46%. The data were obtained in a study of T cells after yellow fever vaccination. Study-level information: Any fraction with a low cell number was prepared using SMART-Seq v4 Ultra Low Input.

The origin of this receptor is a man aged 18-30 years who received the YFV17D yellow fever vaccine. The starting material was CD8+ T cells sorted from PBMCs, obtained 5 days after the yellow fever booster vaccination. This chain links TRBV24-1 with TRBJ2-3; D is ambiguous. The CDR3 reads CATSDGSWDTQYF. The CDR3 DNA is TGTGCCACCAGCGACGGCTCATGGGATACGCAGTATTTT.